This TCR beta chain appears in the sequencing data of a study of cytomegalovirus exposure and HLA in healthy donors (dated 2017 in TCRdb). Turning to the overall study: According to an earlier analysis of a few hundred of the donors, 200 million or so T cells yielded 95 million to 140 million unique TCR beta sequences and 276 Gb of sequence data. In a later genetic analysis, genome-wide SNP genotypes for about 60% of the 666 donors were used, and that subset was treated as a discovery cohort. A later analysis re-examined previously published TCR beta repertoires from just over 650 donors and added high-resolution HLA genotyping to investigate patterns of TCR occurrence. Across some 400 genotyped donors of the cohort, an average of approximately 200,000 unique TCR beta nucleotide sequences per donor were sequenced, and approximately 19% of those sequences were non-productive. An earlier analysis of more than 450 of the donors used high-throughput TCR beta sequencing to judge whether each TCR beta V gene segment behaved as functional or pseudogenic. Rather than using new phenotypic data, the later analysis identified candidate immune exposures from TCR beta sequences and from how often those sequences occurred across donors. In addition to the first cohort of around 670 subjects, a separate validation cohort of around 110 different subjects was used. Alongside the repertoire data, information on donor age, sex, ethnicity and CMV serostatus was compiled. The T cell repertoires of several hundred subjects were profiled by immunosequencing and related to cytomegalovirus serostatus. The study was designed to test whether signatures of past pathogen exposure could be identified by cataloging public T cell receptors. The study combined high-throughput TCR immunosequencing, statistical association of individual TCRs with disease status, and machine learning to predict cytomegalovirus infection status. Of the roughly 400 genotyped donors, 81% fell in the genetic ancestry cluster associated with self-reported Caucasian donors. The number of typed donors differed by locus: roughly 629-640 for A, B, C, DRB1 and DQB1; approximately 520 for DQA1; some 590 for DPA1; and some 450 for DPB1. All discovery cohort repertoires had been generated using a single sequencing platform. Class I and class II HLA loci were covered by the typing at four-digit resolution. An early release covering some 640 HLA-typed donors comprised about 300 gigabases of sequencing data and roughly 85 million unique TCR sequences. Because of strong linkage in the cohort, roughly five DR-DQ haplotypes were treated as single units for association and clustering.

The germline V gene (reference sequence) gives CDR1 as GTSNPN and CDR2 as SVGIG. The CDR3, from cysteine to phenylalanine, totals 19 residues. The sequence is cut down to CDR3 DNA, 57 bases in frame from base 1. The junction shows trimming of 3 bases on V and 2 bases on J, plus 26 bases between the germline ends. The protocol used for the library was the immunoSEQ multiplex PCR assay. The multiplex PCR relied on a mix of 60 forward primers for TCR Vbeta segments and 13 reverse primers for TCR Jbeta segments. The CDR3 region of rearranged TCR beta genes was amplified from genomic DNA by a multiplex PCR assay. On the Illumina HiSeq System, the amplified TCR beta libraries were sequenced as 87-base-pair reads. For the original study's pipeline: A later analysis counted around 72 million unique TCR beta chains across the 650 to 700 repertoires, and some 11 million of these chains were shared by at least two donors. Raw reads were error-corrected and collapsed into unique sequences with a nearest-neighbor algorithm that merged closely related sequences to remove PCR and sequencing errors. Alignment of CDR3 sequences to IMGT reference sequences was used to assign V, D and J gene segments. Each retained sequence needed at least a six-nucleotide match to both a V gene segment and a J gene segment. A rearrangement was called productive if the CDR3 had no stop codons and remained in frame with V and J, and every other rearrangement was called non-productive. Following IMGT convention, CDR3 was defined as the stretch from the second conserved V-encoded cysteine up to the conserved J-encoded phenylalanine. In an earlier analysis of 500 to 650 of the donors, sequences lacking an unambiguous match to a single V gene segment were excluded. An earlier analysis of 587 of the donors classified V segments as functional when productive rearrangements were above 56.7% and as segregating when the standard deviation between donors was above 5%. A statistical classification framework was built to diagnose cytomegalovirus status from the catalog of TCR beta chain sequences. In a later analysis, TCR nucleotide sequences were compared against IMGT/GENE-DB human TR gene sequences so that V and J genes could be assigned. A later analysis assigned CDR3 sequences and most-parsimonious VDJ recombination scenarios with the TCRdist pipeline. In a later analysis, each TCR beta chain was defined by its CDR3 amino acid sequence together with its V-gene family, and reads without a unique V-gene family were excluded. To address suspected cross-contamination and a sequencing artifact, a later analysis removed some 620 highly shared, low-generation-probability nucleotide sequences. For each public chain, a later analysis derived a clonal expansion index from normalized ranks of inferred template counts within each repertoire. In a later analysis, generation probabilities were computed using a VDJ recombination model fitted to out-of-frame rearrangements, and the results were checked against IGoR. Hypergeometric tests were used in a later analysis to score TCR-TCR, TCR-HLA and TCR-CMV co-occurrence, with a repertoire-size bias correction applied to the TCR pairs. False discovery rates were estimated in a later analysis by permuting HLA or CMV assignments 20 times. A later analysis grouped co-occurring TCRs with DBSCAN, adding TCRdist sequence similarity when clustering within HLA-allele-positive subsets. Co-occurrence clustering excluded repertoires with fewer than 30,000 or more than 120,000 public chains, plus five with anomalous nucleotide sharing. Here the immuneACCESS table is served through TCRdb, limited to in-frame sequences with V and J called. Missing clones are a known gap in these copies; in checked studies unresolved V genes cover under half, and the rest lacks a known reason. D and trimming were read from the DNA, whereas the V and J calls and clone size are those reported in that table. The sample table holds 150,000 to 200,000 clones, of which 81% were seen once. The ten largest clones take up about 1.9% of the sample.

This clone was detected a few times. Its antigen has not been determined. No base quality information exists; no much larger clone differs at one position. The cohort comprised some 730 healthy bone marrow donors. At the time of sampling, every cohort member was nominally healthy, though immune exposures that went unrecorded were likely present. The donor tested CMV seropositive and was one of the 289 seropositive cohort members. A peripheral blood sample was provided by each donor, and peripheral blood mononuclear cells were used for TCR beta sequencing. The Qiagen DNeasy Blood Extraction Kit was used to extract genomic DNA from the blood cell samples. Overall results and qualifications from the work: A further reported finding was that TCR beta sequences accurately predicted the HLA-A and HLA-B alleles for most subjects in the first cohort. According to a later analysis, parvovirus B19, influenza, CMV and Epstein-Barr virus appeared linked to several top co-occurrence clusters. Because counts were too low, some 17 rarely observed V segments, including chromosome 9 orphons, were excluded from the earlier analysis of several hundred of the donors. In a later genetic analysis, a missense DCLRE1C variant was associated with V-gene and J-gene trimming of TCR beta chains, and the association was replicated in an independent cohort. Across donors, most TCR sequences were observed very rarely, whereas some public TCRs were present in many individuals. Cytomegalovirus status was reported to be diagnosed by the classifier with high specificity and sensitivity in both the original and validation cohorts. For the cohort, immune exposure information was limited to CMV serostatus. Broadly in line with IMGT annotations, most TCR beta V segments showed up in productive rearrangements about 87% or about 30% of the time in an earlier analysis of approximately 640 of the donors. Sequencing depth was assumed to be roughly uniform across donors in the presence/absence analyses, though that assumption may not hold. This cohort had only TCR beta chains sequenced, and the lack of alpha or paired-chain data limited which features could be detected. Some IMGT-functional V segments, including TRBV6-2 and TRBV6-3, could not be told apart with the 87-base-pair reads, so those segments were excluded. HLA typing was unavailable for some donors at each locus, so association tests used only the typed subset. According to a later analysis, most CMV-associated TCR beta chains appeared to be HLA-restricted, and the HLA associations seemed to be driven largely by CMV exposure. A total of some 180 TCR beta chains were listed by the study as associated with cytomegalovirus. According to a later genetic analysis, donors in an Asian-associated ancestry cluster had fewer N-insertions in productive TCRs than the roughly 700-donor mean. Linkage disequilibrium might explain the correlated functional status among segregating V segments, but an unknown experimental factor could not be ruled out. When HLA alleles, especially DR and DQ, strongly co-occurred, TCR associations were difficult to assign to individual alleles. A group of highly shared sequence variants was considered likely to be a technical artifact of the sequencing pipeline. According to a later analysis, TCR association rates differed among HLA loci, with DRB1 alleles showing the most associated TCRs and HLA-C alleles showing the fewest. A later analysis found that HLA-associated TCR beta chains were more clonally expanded and had lower generation probabilities than equally common non-associated chains. It was suggested by the authors that the approach could potentially be generalized to other disease states and immunological phenotypes. A few of the identified cytomegalovirus-associated TCR beta chains were confirmed in vitro to be specific for cytomegalovirus antigens. In a later analysis, 16,951 TCR beta sequences were associated with specific HLA alleles at a false discovery rate of 0.05.

The clonotype originates from a woman aged 18-35 years in good health and CMV-seropositive. The sequencing input was PBMCs. The chain couples TRBV30 to TRBJ1-5; perhaps TRBD1 is the D gene, with 6 bases matching. In nucleotide form, the sequence is TGTGCCTGGAGCCCCAAACCGCCAGGGGACCTTTTTGGCAATCAGCCCCAGCATTTT. This translates into CAWSPKPPGDLFGNQPQHF. Extended through the reference TRBV30 and TRBJ1-5 proteins, this CDR3 yields the full variable domain: SQTIHQWPATLVQPVGSPLSLECTVEGTSNPNLYWYRQAAGRGLQLLFYSVGIGQISSEVPQNLSASRPQDRQFILSSKKLLLSDSGFYLCAWSPKPPGDLFGNQPQHFGDGTRLSIL.